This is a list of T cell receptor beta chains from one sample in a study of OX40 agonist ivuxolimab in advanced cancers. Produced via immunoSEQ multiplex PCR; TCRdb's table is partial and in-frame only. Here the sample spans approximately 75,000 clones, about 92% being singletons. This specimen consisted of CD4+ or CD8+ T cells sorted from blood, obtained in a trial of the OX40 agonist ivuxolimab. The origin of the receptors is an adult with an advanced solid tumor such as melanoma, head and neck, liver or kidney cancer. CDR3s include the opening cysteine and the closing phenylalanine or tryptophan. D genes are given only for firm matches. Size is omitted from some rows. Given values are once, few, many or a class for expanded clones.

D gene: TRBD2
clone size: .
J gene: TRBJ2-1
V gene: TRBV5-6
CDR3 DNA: TGTGCCAGCAGCTTCCGGGGGGGCGGCGGGAATGAGCAGTTCTTC
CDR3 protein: CASSFRGGGGNEQFF

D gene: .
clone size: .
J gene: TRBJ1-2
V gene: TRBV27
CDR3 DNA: TGTGCCAGCCGAAGCGGGACCCCCGTTCTTAGCGGCTACACCTTC
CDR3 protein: CASRSGTPVLSGYTF

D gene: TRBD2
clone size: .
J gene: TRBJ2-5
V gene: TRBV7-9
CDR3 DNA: TGTGCCAGCAGCTATACTAGCGGGCGGGGGGAGACCCAGTACTTC
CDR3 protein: CASSYTSGRGETQYF

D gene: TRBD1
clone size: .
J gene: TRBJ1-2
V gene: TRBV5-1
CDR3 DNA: TGCGCCAGCAGCGCCGAACAGGGGTCGGATGGCTACACCTTC
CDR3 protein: CASSAEQGSDGYTF

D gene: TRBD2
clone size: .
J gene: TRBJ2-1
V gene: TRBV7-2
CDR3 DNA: TGTGCCAGCAGCTTCGGGACTACCTTTTACAATGAGCAGTTCTTC
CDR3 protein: CASSFGTTFYNEQFF

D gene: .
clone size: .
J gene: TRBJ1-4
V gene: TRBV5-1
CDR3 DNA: TGCGCCAGCAGCCCGGTAGCCGGGGGAGGGAATGAAAAACTGTTTTTT
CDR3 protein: CASSPVAGGGNEKLFF

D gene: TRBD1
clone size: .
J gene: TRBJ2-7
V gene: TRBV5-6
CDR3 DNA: TGTGCCAGCAGCCCGAAGGGGACAGGGTACTACGAGCAGTACTTC
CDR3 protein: CASSPKGTGYYEQYF

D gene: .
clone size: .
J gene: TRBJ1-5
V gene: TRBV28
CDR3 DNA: TGTGCCAGCAGTTTAGCGGGGGAAGATCCCCAGCATTTT
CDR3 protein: CASSLAGEDPQHF

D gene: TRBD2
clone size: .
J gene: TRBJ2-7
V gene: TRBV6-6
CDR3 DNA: TGTGCCAGCAGCCTCGGGGTAGCGGGAACCTACGAGCAGTACTTC
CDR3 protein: CASSLGVAGTYEQYF

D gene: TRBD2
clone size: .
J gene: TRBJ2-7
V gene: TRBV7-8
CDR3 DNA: TGTGCCAGCAGCTTCGGCGGGAGGTACTACGAGCAGTACTTC
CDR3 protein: CASSFGGRYYEQYF

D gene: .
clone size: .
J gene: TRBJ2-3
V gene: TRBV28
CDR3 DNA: TGTGCCAGCAGCATATCTTCTCGGGGAGCGGATACGCAGTATTTT
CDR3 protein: CASSISSRGADTQYF

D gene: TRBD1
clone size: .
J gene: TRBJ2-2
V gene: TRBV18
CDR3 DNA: TGTGCCAGCTCACCAGGGACAGTGAGCACCGGGGAGCTGTTTTTT
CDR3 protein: CASSPGTVSTGELFF

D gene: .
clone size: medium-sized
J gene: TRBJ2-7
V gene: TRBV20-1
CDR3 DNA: TGCAGTGCTGCCGTTGGCCAGCAGTACTTC
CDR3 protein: CSAAVGQQYF

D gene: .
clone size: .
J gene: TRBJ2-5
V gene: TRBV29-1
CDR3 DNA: TGCAGCGCCTACCGAGGGGAAGAGACCCAGTACTTC
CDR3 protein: CSAYRGEETQYF

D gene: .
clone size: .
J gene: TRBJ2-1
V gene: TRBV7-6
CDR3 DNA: TGTGCCAGCAGCAGCACTAGCAACAATGAGCAGTTCTTC
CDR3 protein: CASSSTSNNEQFF

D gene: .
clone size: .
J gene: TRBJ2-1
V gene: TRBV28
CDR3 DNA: TGTGCCAGCACCACGGATCCCTCCTACAATGAGCAGTTCTTC
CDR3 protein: CASTTDPSYNEQFF

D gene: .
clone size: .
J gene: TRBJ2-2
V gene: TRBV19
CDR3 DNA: TGTGCCAGTAGTATAGATCTTACCGGGGAGCTGTTTTTT
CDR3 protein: CASSIDLTGELFF

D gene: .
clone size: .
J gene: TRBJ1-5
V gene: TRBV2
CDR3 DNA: TGTGCCAGCAGTGTAGTAGGGGATCAGCCCCAGCATTTT
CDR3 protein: CASSVVGDQPQHF

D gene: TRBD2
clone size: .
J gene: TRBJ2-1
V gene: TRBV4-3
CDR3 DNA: TGCGCCAGCAGCCAAGAACCCCCTAGCGGGAGATTTAATGAGCAGTTCTTC
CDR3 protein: CASSQEPPSGRFNEQFF

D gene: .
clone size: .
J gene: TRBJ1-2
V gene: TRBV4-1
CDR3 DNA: TGCGCCAGCAGCCCCTCTTCTACAGGGCCCCTCTATGGCTACACCTTC
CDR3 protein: CASSPSSTGPLYGYTF

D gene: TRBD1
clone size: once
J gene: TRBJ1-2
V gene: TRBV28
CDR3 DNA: TGTGCCAGCACCAGGGCAGGGGGCCCGGGCTATGGCTACACCTTC
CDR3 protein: CASTRAGGPGYGYTF

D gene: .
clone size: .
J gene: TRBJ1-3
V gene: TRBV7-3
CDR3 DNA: TGTGCCAGCAGCGCGCTACCCGGCCGGGAAAACACCATATATTTT
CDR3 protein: CASSALPGRENTIYF

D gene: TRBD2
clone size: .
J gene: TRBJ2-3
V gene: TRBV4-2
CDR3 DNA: TGTGCCAGCAGCCAAGACCTGGCGGGGGGGCCCACAGATACGCAGTATTTT
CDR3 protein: CASSQDLAGGPTDTQYF

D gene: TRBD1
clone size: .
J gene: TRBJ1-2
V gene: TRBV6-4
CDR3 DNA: TGTGCCAGCAGTGACCAGCCGGGACAGGGGAGAGATGGCTACACCTTC
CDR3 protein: CASSDQPGQGRDGYTF

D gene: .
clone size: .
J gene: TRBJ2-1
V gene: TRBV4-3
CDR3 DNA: TGCGCCAGCAGCCGAAGTCCGGGAACTAGTAACTCCTACAATGAGCAGTTCTTC
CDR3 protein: CASSRSPGTSNSYNEQFF

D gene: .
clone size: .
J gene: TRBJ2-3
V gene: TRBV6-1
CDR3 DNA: TGTGCCAGCAACGAGGGGGGCACAGATACGCAGTATTTT
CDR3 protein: CASNEGGTDTQYF

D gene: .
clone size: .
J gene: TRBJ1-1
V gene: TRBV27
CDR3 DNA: TGTGCCAGCCGGCGGGGGAGAGACAGAATGAACACTGAAGCTTTCTTT
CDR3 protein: CASRRGRDRMNTEAFF

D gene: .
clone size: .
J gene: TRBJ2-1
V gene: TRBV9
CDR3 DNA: TGTGCCAGCAGCGTAGATGGGCTAGCCTACAATGAGCAGTTCTTC
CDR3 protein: CASSVDGLAYNEQFF

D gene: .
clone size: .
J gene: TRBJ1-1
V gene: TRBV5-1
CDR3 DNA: TGCGCCAGCAGCCCGGACCCCCTAAGCCTGAACACTGAAGCTTTCTTT
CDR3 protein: CASSPDPLSLNTEAFF

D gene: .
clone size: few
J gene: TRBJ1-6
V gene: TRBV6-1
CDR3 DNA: TGTGCCAGCACTAGGGATTCACCCCTCCACTTT
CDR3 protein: CASTRDSPLHF

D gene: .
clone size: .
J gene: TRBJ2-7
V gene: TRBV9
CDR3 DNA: TGTGCCAGCAGCGTAGCACAGGATCCTTACGAGCAGTACTTC
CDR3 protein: CASSVAQDPYEQYF

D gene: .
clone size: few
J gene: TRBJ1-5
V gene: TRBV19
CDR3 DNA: TGTGCCAGTAAGGTGGCAGAGGGGAATCAGCCCCAGCATTTT
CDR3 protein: CASKVAEGNQPQHF

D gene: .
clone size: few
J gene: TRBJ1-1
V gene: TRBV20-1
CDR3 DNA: TGCAGTGGAAACTTGAACACTGAAGCTTTCTTT
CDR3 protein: CSGNLNTEAFF

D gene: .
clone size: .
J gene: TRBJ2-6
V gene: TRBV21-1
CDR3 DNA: TGTGCCAGCAGCATGGGCCCGGTTCAGAGCTCTGGGGCCAACGTCCTGACTTTC
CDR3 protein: CASSMGPVQSSGANVLTF

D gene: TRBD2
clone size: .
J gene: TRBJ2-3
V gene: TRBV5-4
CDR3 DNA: TGTGCCAGCAGTGGAACGGGGGGACTCACAGATACGCAGTATTTT
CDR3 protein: CASSGTGGLTDTQYF

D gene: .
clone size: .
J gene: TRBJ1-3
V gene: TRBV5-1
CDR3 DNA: TGCGCCAGCAGCGTTGAAACTGTGGGAGACTCTGGAAACACCATATATTTT
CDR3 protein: CASSVETVGDSGNTIYF

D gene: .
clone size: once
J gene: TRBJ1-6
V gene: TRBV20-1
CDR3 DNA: TGCAGTGCTAGCCCTTCGTCACCCCTCCACTTT
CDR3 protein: CSASPSSPLHF

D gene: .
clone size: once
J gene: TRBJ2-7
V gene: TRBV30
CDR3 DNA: TGTGCCTGGAGTGTACGGGGCGGGATAAGCTCCTACGAGCAGTACTTC
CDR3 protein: CAWSVRGGISSYEQYF

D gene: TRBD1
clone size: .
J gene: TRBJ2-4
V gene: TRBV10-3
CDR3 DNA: TGTGCCATCAGTGGACAGGGAACAGCCAAAAACATTCAGTACTTC
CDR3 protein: CAISGQGTAKNIQYF

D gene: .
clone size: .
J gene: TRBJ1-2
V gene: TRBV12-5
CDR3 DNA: TGTGCTAGTGGTGGGCGACCCTATGGCTACACCTTC
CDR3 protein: CASGGRPYGYTF

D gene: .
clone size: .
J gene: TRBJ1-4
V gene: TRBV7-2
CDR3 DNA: TGTGCCAGCAGCTTACAAGGGGAAAAACTGTTTTTT
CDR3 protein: CASSLQGEKLFF

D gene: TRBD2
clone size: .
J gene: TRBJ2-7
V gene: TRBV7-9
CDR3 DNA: TGTGCCACGGGGCTAGCGGGAGGAGACGAGCAGTACTTC
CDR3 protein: CATGLAGGDEQYF

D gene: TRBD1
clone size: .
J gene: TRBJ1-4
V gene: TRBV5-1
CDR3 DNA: TGCGCCAGCAGCTTGGATGGACAGGGGAATGAAAAACTGTTTTTT
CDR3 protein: CASSLDGQGNEKLFF

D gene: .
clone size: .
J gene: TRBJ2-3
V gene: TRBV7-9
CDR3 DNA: TGTGCCAGCAGCTTAGCAGGGGGTACAGATACGCAGTATTTT
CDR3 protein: CASSLAGGTDTQYF

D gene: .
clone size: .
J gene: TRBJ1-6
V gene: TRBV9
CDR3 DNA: TGTGCCAGCAGCGTAGAAGGGTCCTCACCCCTCCACTTT
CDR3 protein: CASSVEGSSPLHF

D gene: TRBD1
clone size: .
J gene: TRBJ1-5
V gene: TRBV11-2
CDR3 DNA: TGTGCCAGCAGCTTGACAGGGGGCAATCAGCCCCAGCATTTT
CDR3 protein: CASSLTGGNQPQHF